The 22 T cell receptor beta chains below were found in one sample sequenced in a study of blood T cell repertoires in COVID-19. The assay was immunoSEQ multiplex PCR, and TCRdb's table has in-frame clones only and misses some. The data contain about 110,000 clones, around 75% of them seen just once; the ten biggest clones take up about 0.85%. The source material was peripheral blood. All receptors come from a human donor with acute or convalescent COVID-19. The donor label of this sample is uncertain.

The chain uses TRBV19 and TRBJ1-4, with 8 bases identical to TRBD1. The CDR3 is made up of 17 amino acids. The V gene end was trimmed by 3 bases and the J gene end by 6 bases; junction bases not matched to a gene: 12. Germline lookup yields CDR1 LNHDA and CDR2 SQIVND (reference sequence). The CDR3 spells CASSITTYRGRDEKLFF. DNA for the CDR3: TGTGCCAGTAGTATCACCACCTACAGGGGGAGAGATGAAAAACTGTTTTTT.

The V gene is TRBV2, the J gene TRBJ1-2, with a possible D match to TRBD1 (6 bases). The length of the CDR3 is 13 residues. V was pared by 7 bases and J by 7 bases, with 16 bases between. Germline CDR1 reads SNHLY; CDR2 reads FYNNEI. CDR3 loop: CASNKQGEAGYTF. The DNA for the CDR3 is TGTGCCAGCAACAAACAGGGTGAGGCTGGCTACACCTTC.

This clone was observed many times. This rearrangement joins TRBV5-1 to TRBJ1-2; D might be TRBD1 (6 bases). Germline V gives CDR1 SGHRS, CDR2 YFSETQ. The V end was cut by 4 bases, the J end by 3 bases, with 16 bases between. CDR3 length equals 15 residues. For the CDR3, the DNA is TGCGCCAGCAGCGCCGCAGGGGATTCGGACTATGGCTACACCTTC. Translating gives CASSAAGDSDYGYTF.

This rearrangement joins TRBV30 to TRBJ1-2; the match to TRBD1 covers 9 bases. V lost 3 bases and J lost 5; bases outside the gene matches: 7. Germline CDR1 GTSNPN, CDR2 SVGIG (reference sequence). The CDR3 covers 14 residues. The CDR3 is CAWSPGQGEYGYTF. The CDR3 DNA reads as TGTGCCTGGAGCCCGGGACAGGGTGAATATGGCTACACCTTC.

In this sample, this clone turned up once. J is TRBJ2-1 and V is TRBV11-2; TRBD2 agrees at 13 bases. J was trimmed by 4 bases and V by 5 bases; bases with no gene match: 5. This CDR3 is 16 amino acids long. Per germline, CDR1 SGHAT and CDR2 FQNNGV. DNA for the CDR3: TGTGCCAGCAGCACCCAGACTAGCGGGGGGTACAATGAGCAGTTCTTC. Its translation is CASSTQTSGGYNEQFF.

V is TRBV2 and J is TRBJ2-1; D possibly corresponds to TRBD1 (5 bases). Germline CDR1 SNHLY, CDR2 FYNNEI. V gave up 6 bases and J gave up 6 bases, with 9 bases separating them. The CDR3 has 12 amino acids. Written as DNA, the CDR3 is TGTGCCAGCAGGCAAGACAGCAATGAGCAGTTCTTC. Translated: CASRQDSNEQFF.

The CDR3 DNA is TGCGCCAGCAGTGAGTATCCGGTAGGGGCGGTCCGGTCACCCCTCCACTTT. The encoded protein is CASSEYPVGAVRSPLHF. V gene TRBV10-2 combines with J gene TRBJ1-6, with TRBD1 as a possible D gene (5 bases). Trimming took off 1 base at V and 10 bases at J, with 20 bases between the two ends. CDR3 length: 17 amino acids. From germline, CDR1 is WSHSY and CDR2 SAAADI.

This chain links TRBV2 with TRBJ1-6; D perhaps matches TRBD1 (5 bases). CDR1 and CDR2 (germline): SNHLY, FYNNEI. V was cut by 8 bases and J by 7 bases, with 12 bases left in between. The CDR3 is made up of 13 amino acids. CDR3 amino acids: CASGRVVNSPLHF. The CDR3 nucleotides are TGTGCCAGCGGCAGGGTCGTGAATTCACCCCTCCACTTT.

This clone was seen a handful of times. The chain couples TRBV11-2 to TRBJ1-1, with no clear D. This CDR3 is built from 13 residues. Trimming cost V 4 bases and J 4 bases, with 10 bases left between them. The germline V gene encodes CDR1 SGHAT and CDR2 FQNNGV. DNA of the CDR3: TGTGCCAGCAGCTCGTACGAGCCCACTGAAGCTTTCTTT. Encoded protein: CASSSYEPTEAFF.

V usage is TRBV18 and J usage is TRBJ1-2; D is possibly TRBD1 (5 bases). V lost 6 bases and J 1 base, leaving 9 bases between the germline ends. The CDR3 length is 13 residues. The V gene's germline CDR1 is KGHSH and CDR2 LQKENI. The CDR3 sequence is CASSGQGNYGYTF. CDR3 in DNA: TGTGCCAGCTCCGGGCAGGGTAACTATGGCTACACCTTC.

In its sample, this clone is medium-sized (0.01 to 0.1%). The same CDR3 arises from other DNA sequences in this sample as well. CDR3 DNA sequence: TGTGCCAGCTCACCTGGGACAGACTATGGCTACACCTTC. Translation gives CASSPGTDYGYTF. The chain recombines TRBV18 with TRBJ1-2; 7 bases are shared with TRBD1. The germline CDR1 and CDR2 sequences are KGHSH and LQKENI. CDR3 size: 13 residues. J gave up 3 bases and V 3 bases, and 1 base lay outside the gene matches.

The chain is built from TRBV7-9 and TRBJ2-1, with a weak D call TRBD2 (7 bases). Germline CDR1 reads SEHNR; CDR2 reads FQNEAQ (reference sequence). This CDR3 spans 15 amino acids. The V end lost 4 bases, the J end lost 10 bases, and 20 bases lay between the germline ends. The CDR3 reads CASSSGWRGPGEQFF. The CDR3 bases are TGTGCCAGCAGCTCCGGCTGGCGGGGGCCGGGGGAGCAGTTCTTC.

The genes are TRBV10-3 and TRBJ2-7; a weak D match, TRBD1 (5 bases). V lost 2 bases to trimming and J lost 4 bases, with 9 bases between them. The CDR3 is 13 residues long. Germline V gene lookup returns CDR1 ENHRY and CDR2 SYGVKD. The CDR3 nucleotides read TGTGCCATCAGTGAGCAGGGTCTGTACGAGCAGTACTTC. Translated: CAISEQGLYEQYF.

The V call is TRBV6-5, the J call TRBJ2-7, with D tentatively TRBD2 (6 bases). The CDR3 is 14 residues long. The V gene lost 1 base and the J gene lost 5 bases, with 12 bases spanning the gap. CDR1 MNHEY and CDR2 SVGAGI come from the germline V gene. The CDR3, as DNA: TGTGCCAGCAGTTACTTCCGGGGGTATCACGAGCAGTACTTC. This gives the protein CASSYFRGYHEQYF.

CDR3 nucleotides: TGTGCCAGCAGCCCCGCGGGACAGGTCAAAGGGGATACGCAGTATTTT. As protein: CASSPAGQVKGDTQYF. The V and J genes are TRBV7-6 and TRBJ2-3, with 8 nucleotides matching TRBD1. The germline V gene has CDR1 SGHVS and CDR2 FNYEAQ. The CDR3 runs to 16 residues. V trimming: 5 bases; J trimming: 6 bases; junction bases outside the gene matches: 13.

In DNA form, the CDR3 reads TGTGCCAGCAGTTTCGACTCTCCTCATACGCAGTATTTT. Translating gives CASSFDSPHTQYF. This chain joins TRBV27 and TRBJ2-3, with D unclear. V lost 3 bases to trimming and J lost 7 bases, with 11 bases between them. This CDR3 is 13 amino acids long. CDR1 is MNHEY, CDR2 SMNVEV, per germline (reference sequence).

The chain joins TRBV30 to TRBJ1-5; 9 positions agree with TRBD1. Germline loops: CDR1 GTSNPN, CDR2 SVGIG (reference sequence). The CDR3 runs to 13 residues. J was trimmed by 6 bases and V by 5 bases; bases with no gene match: 5. CDR3 region: CAWSTGGGQPQHF. DNA for the CDR3: TGTGCCTGGTCTACAGGGGGCGGTCAGCCCCAGCATTTT.

This rearrangement joins TRBV7-6 to TRBJ2-2; the D gene is possibly TRBD2 (6 bases). Per the germline V gene, CDR1 is SGHVS and CDR2 is FNYEAQ. CDR3 length: 16 amino acids. V shed 1 base and J shed 4 bases, with 13 bases lying between them. In DNA form, the CDR3 reads TGTGCCAGCAGCTTAGGGGTAGGGGAGGTCACCGGGGAGCTGTTTTTT. Its translation: CASSLGVGEVTGELFF.

This clone was detected once. The chain recombines TRBV18 with TRBJ1-1; D is ambiguous. V gave up 3 bases and J gave up 1 base, with 12 bases separating them. The CDR3 has 15 amino acids. The germline V gene has CDR1 KGHSH and CDR2 LQKENI. DNA of the CDR3: TGTGCCAGCTCACCGCAACTAAAGGAGAACACTGAAGCTTTCTTT. Protein product: CASSPQLKENTEAFF.

This clone was detected a few times. The CDR3 sequence: CASSQASRIYNEQFF. CDR3 DNA: TGTGCCAGCAGCCAGGCTAGCAGAATCTACAATGAGCAGTTCTTC. This rearrangement joins TRBV7-9 to TRBJ2-1; TRBD2 is a possible D gene (5 bases). The V gene's germline CDR1 is SEHNR and CDR2 FQNEAQ (reference sequence). The CDR3 has 15 residues. Trimming stripped 5 bases from V and 3 bases from J, with 14 bases between.

The chain links TRBV27 to TRBJ2-7; 7 bases are shared with TRBD2. Germline loops: CDR1 MNHEY, CDR2 SMNVEV (reference sequence). The CDR3 sequence is 16 residues long. The junction had 22 bases not matched to a gene; V was cut back by 10 bases and J by 7 bases. In DNA form, the CDR3 reads TGTGCCACCTCCCCGGACGGGGGGATCAGGGTAGGAGAGCAGTACTTC. This gives the protein CATSPDGGIRVGEQYF.

This clone turned up a few times. The V gene is TRBV2, the J gene TRBJ1-5, with D perhaps TRBD1 (6 bases). Germline-derived CDR1 and CDR2 are SNHLY and FYNNEI. This CDR3 region has 13 residues. The V end was cut by 4 bases, the J end by 3 bases, with 7 bases between. The CDR3 loop is CASSAGHNQPQHF. CDR3 coding DNA: TGTGCCAGCAGTGCGGGACACAATCAGCCCCAGCATTTT.